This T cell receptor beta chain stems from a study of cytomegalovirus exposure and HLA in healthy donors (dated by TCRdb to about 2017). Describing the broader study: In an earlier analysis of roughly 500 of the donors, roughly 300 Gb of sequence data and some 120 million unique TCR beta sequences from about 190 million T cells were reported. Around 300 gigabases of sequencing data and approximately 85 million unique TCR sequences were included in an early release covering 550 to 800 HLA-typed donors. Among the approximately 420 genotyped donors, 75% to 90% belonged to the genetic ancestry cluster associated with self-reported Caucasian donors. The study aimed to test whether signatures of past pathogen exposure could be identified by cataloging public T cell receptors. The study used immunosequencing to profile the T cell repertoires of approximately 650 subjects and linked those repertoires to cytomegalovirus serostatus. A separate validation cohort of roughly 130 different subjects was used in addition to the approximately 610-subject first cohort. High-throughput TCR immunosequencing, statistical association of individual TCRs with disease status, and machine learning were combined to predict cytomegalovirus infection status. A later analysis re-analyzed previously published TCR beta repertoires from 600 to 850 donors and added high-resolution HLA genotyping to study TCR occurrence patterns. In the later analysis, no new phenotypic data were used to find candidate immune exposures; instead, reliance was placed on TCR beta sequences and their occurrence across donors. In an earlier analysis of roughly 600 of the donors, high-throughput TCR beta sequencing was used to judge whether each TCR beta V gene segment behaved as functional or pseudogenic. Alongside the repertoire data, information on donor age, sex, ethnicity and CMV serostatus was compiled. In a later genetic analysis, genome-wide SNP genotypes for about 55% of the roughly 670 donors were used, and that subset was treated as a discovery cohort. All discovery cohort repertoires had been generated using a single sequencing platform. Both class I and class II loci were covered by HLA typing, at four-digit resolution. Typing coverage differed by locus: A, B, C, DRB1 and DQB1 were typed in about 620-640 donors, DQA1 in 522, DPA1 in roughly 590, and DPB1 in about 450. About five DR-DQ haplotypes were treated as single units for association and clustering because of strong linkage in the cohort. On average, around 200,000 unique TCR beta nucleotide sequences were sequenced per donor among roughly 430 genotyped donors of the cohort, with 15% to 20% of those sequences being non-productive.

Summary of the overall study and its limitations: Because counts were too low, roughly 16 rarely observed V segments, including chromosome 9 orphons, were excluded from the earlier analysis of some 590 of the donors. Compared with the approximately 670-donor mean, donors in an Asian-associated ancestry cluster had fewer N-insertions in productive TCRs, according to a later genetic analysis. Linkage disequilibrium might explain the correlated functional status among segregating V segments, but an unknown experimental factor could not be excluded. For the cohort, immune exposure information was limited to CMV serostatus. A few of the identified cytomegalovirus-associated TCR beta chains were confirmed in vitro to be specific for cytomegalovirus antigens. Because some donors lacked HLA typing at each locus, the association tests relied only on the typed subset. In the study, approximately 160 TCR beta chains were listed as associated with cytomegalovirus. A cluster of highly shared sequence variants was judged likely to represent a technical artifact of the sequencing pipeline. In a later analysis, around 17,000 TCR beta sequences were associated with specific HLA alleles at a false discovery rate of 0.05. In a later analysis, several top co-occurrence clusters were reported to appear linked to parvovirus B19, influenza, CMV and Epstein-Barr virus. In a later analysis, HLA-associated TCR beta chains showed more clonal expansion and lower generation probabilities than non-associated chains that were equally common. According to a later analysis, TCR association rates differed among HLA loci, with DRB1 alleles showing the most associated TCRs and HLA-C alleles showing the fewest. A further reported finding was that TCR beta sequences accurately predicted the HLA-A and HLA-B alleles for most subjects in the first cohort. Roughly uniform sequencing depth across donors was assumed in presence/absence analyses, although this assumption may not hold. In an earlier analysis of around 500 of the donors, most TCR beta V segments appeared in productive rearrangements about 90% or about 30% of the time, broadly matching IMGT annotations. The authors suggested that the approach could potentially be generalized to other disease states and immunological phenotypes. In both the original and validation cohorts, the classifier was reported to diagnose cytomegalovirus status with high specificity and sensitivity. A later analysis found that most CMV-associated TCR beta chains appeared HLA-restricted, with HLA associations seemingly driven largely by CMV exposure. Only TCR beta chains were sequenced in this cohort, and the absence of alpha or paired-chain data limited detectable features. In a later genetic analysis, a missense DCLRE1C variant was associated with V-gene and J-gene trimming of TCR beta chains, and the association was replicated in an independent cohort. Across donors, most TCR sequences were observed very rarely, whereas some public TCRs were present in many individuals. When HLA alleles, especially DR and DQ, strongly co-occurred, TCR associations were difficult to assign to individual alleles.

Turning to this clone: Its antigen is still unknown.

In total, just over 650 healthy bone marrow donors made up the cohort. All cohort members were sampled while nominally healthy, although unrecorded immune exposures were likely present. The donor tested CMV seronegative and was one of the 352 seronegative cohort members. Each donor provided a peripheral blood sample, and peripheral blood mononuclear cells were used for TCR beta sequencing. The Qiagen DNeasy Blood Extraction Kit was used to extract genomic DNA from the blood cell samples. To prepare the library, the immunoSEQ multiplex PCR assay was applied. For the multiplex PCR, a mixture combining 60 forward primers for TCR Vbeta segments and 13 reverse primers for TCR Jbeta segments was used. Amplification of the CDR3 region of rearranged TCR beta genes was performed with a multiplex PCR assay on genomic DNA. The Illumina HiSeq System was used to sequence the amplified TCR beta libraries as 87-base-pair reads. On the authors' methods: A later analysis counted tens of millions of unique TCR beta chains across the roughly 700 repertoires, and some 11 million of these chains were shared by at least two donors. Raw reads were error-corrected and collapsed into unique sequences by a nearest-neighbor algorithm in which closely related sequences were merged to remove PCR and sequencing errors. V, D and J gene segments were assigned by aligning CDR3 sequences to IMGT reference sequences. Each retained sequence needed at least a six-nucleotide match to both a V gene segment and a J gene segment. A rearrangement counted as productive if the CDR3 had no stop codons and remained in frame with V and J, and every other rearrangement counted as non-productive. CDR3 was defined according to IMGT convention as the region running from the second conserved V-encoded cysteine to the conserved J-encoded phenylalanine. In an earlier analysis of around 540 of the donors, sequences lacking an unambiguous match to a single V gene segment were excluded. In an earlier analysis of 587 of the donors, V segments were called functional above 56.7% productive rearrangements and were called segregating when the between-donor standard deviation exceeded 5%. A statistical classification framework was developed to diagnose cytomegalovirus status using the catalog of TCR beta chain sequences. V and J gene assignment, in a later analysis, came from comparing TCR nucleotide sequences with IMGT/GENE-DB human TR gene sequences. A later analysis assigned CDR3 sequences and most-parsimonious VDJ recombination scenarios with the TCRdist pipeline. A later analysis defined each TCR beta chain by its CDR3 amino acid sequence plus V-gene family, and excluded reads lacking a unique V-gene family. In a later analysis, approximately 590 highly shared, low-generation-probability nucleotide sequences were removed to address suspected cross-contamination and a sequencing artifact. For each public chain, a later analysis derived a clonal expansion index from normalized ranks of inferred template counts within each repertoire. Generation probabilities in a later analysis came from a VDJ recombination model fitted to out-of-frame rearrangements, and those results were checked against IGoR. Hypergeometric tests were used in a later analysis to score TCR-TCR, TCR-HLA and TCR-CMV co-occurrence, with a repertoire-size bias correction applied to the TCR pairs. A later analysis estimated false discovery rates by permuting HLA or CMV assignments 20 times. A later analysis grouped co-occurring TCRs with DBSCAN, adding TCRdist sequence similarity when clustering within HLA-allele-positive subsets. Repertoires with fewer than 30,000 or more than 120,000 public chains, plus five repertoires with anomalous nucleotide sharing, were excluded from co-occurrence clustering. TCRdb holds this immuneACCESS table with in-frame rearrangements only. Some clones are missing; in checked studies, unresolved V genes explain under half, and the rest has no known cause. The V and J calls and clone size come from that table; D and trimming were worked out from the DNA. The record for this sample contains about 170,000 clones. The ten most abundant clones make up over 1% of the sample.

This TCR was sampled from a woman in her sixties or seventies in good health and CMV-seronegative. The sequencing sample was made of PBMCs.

The CDR3 sequence is CSVRQGTANQPQHF. The nucleotide sequence reads TGCAGCGTTAGACAGGGTACGGCAAATCAGCCCCAGCATTTT. The chain couples TRBV29-1 to TRBJ1-5; 7 central nucleotides agree with TRBD1. Via the germline V gene, CDR1 is SQVTM and CDR2 ANQGSEA. V loses 5 bases at its end and J loses 4 bases; junction bases beyond the gene matches: 8. The CDR3, from cysteine to phenylalanine, totals 14 residues. The only DNA kept is the CDR3, 42 bases in frame from the first base. This CDR3, with the reference TRBV29-1 and TRBJ1-5 proteins standing in past its ends, gives the full variable domain SAVISQKPSRDICQRGTSLTIQCQVDSQVTMMFWYRQQPGQSLTLIATANQGSEATYESGFVIDKFPISRPNLTFSTLTVSNMSPEDSSIYLCSVRQGTANQPQHFGDGTRLSIL.